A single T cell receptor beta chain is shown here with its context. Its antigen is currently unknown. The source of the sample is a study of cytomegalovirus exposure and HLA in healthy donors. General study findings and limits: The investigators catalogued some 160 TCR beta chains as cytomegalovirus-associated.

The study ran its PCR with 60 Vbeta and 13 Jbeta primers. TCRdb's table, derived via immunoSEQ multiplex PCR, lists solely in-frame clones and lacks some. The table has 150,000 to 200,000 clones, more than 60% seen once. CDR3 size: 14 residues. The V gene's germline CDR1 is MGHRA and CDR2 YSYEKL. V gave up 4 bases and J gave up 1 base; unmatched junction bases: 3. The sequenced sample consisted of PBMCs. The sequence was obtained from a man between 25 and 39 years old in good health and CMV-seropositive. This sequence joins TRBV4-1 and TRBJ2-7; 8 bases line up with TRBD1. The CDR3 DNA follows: TGCGCCAGCAGCCCCGGACAGGGATCCTACGAGCAGTACTTC. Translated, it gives CASSPGQGSYEQYF.